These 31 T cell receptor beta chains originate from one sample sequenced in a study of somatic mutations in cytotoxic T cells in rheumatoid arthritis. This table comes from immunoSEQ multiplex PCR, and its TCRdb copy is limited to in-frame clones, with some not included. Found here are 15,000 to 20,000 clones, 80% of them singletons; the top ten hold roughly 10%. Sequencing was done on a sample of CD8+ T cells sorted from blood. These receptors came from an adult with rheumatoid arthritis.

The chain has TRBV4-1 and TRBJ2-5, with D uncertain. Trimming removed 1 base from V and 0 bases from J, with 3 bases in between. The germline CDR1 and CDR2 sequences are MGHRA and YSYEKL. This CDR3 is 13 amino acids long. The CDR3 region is CASSQGNQETQYF. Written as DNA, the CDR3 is TGCGCCAGCAGCCAAGGGAACCAAGAGACCCAGTACTTC.

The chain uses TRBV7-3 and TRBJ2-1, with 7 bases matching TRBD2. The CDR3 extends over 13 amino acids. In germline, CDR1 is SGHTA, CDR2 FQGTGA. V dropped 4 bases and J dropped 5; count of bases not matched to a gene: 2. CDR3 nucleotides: TGTGCCAGCAGCTCTAGCGGAAACAATGAGCAGTTCTTC. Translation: CASSSSGNNEQFF.

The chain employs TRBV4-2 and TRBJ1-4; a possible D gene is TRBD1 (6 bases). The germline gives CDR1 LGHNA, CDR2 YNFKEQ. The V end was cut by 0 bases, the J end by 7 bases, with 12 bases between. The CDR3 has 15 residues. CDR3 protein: CASSQERGAAEKLFF. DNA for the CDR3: TGTGCCAGCAGCCAAGAGCGGGGGGCCGCTGAAAAACTGTTTTTT.

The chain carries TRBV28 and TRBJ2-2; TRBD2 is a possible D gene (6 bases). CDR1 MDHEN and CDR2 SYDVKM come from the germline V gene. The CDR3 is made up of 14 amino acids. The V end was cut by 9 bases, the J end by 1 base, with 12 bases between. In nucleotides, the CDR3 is TGTGCCAGTTCGGGGGAGATGAACACCGGGGAGCTGTTTTTT. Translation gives CASSGEMNTGELFF. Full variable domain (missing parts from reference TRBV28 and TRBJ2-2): DVKVTQSSRYLVKRTGEKVFLECVQDMDHENMFWYRQDPGLGLRLIYFSYDVKMKEKGDIPEGYSVSREKKERFSLILESASTNQTSMYLCASSGEMNTGELFFGEGSRLTVL.

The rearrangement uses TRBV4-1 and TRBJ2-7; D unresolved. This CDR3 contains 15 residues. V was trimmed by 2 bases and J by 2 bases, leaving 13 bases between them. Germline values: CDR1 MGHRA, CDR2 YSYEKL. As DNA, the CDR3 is TGCGCCAGCAGCCAAAGGTCTGGTGGGCCCTACGAGCAGTACTTC. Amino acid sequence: CASSQRSGGPYEQYF.

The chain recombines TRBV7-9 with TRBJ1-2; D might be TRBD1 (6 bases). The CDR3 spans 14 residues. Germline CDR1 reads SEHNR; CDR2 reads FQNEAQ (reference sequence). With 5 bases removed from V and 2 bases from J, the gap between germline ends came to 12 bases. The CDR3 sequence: CASSVPGGNYGYTF. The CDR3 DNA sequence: TGTGCCAGCAGCGTTCCTGGGGGCAACTATGGCTACACCTTC.

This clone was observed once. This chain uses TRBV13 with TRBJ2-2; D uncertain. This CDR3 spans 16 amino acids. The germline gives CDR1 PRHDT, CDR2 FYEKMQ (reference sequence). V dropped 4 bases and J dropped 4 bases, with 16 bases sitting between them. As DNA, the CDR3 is TGTGCCAGCAGCTCGCCTAAGACTCTGTCCACCGGGGAGCTGTTTTTT. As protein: CASSSPKTLSTGELFF.

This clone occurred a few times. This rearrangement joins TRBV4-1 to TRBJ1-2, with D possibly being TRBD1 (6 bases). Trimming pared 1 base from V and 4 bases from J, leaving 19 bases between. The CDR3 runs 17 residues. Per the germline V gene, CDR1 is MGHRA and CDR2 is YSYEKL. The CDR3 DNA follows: TGCGCCAGCAGCCAAGTGCCAAGGACAGATCTGAGCTATGGCTACACCTTC. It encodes CASSQVPRTDLSYGYTF.

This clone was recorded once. The CDR3 DNA follows: TGTGCCAGCAGTTATTATTCCAGGGGGGATACGCAGTATTTT. Protein: CASSYYSRGDTQYF. V gene TRBV28 combines with J gene TRBJ2-3, with 7 bases identical to TRBD1. The CDR3 length is 14 residues. Losses at the gene ends were 4 bases for V and 6 bases for J; bases not matched to a gene: 7. Germline V gives CDR1 MDHEN, CDR2 SYDVKM.

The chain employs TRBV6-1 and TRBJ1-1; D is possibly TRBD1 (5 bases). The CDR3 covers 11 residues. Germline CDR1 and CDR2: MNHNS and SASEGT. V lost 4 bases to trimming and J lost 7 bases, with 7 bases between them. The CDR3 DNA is TGTGCCAGCAGTGGACAGTATGAAGCTTTCTTT. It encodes CASSGQYEAFF.

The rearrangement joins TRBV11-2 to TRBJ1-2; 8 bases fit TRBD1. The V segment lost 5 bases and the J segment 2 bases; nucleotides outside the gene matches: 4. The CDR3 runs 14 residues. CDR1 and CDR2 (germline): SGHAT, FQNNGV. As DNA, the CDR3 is TGTGCCAGCAGCACACAGGGGGGGAACTATGGCTACACCTTC. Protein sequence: CASSTQGGNYGYTF.

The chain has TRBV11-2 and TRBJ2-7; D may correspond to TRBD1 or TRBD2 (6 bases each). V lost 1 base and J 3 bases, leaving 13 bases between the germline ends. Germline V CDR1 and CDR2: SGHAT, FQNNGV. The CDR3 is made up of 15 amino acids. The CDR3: CASSLGGAINYEQYF. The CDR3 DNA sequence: TGTGCCAGCAGCTTAGGGGGGGCTATTAACTACGAGCAGTACTTC.

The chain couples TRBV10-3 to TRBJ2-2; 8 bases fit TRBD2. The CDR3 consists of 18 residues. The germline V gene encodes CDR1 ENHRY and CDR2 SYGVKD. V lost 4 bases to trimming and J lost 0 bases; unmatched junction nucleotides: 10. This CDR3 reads CAISGPREGGTNTGELFF. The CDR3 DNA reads TGTGCCATCAGTGGGCCACGGGAGGGTGGGACGAACACCGGGGAGCTGTTTTTT.

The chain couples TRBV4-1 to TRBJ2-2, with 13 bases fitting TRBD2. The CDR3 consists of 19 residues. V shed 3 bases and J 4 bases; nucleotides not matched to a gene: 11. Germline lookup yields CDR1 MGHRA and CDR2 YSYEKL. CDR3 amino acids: CASSHTPLAGGPGTGELFF. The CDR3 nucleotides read TGCGCCAGCAGCCACACCCCACTAGCGGGGGGGCCGGGCACCGGGGAGCTGTTTTTT.

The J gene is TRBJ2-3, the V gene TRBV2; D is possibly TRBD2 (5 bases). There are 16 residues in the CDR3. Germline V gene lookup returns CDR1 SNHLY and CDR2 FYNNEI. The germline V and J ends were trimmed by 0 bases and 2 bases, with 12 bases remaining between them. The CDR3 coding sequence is TGTGCCAGCAGTGAAGCGTTACTAGGCCCCACAGATACGCAGTATTTT. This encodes CASSEALLGPTDTQYF. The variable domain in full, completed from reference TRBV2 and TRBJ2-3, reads EPEVTQTPSHQVTQMGQEVILRCVPISNHLYFYWYRQILGQKVEFLVSFYNNEISEKSEIFDDQFSVERPDGSNFTLKIRSTKLEDSAMYFCASSEALLGPTDTQYFGPGTRLTVL.

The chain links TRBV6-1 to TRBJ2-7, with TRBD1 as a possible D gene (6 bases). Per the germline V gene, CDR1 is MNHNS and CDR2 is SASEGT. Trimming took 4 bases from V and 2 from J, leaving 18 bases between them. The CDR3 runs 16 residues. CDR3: CASSGYGQNRPYEQYF. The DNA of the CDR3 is TGTGCCAGCAGTGGGTACGGACAGAACAGACCCTACGAGCAGTACTTC.

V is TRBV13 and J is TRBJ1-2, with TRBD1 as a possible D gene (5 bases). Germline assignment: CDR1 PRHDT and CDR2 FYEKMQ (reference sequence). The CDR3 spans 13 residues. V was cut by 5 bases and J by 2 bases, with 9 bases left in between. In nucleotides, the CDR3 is TGTGCCAGCAGCCCCAGGGCCAACTATGGCTACACCTTC. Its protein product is CASSPRANYGYTF. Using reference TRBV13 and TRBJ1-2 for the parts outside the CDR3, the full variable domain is AAGVIQSPRHLIKEKRETATLKCYPIPRHDTVYWYQQGPGQDPQFLISFYEKMQSDKGSIPDRFSAQQFSDYHSELNMSSLELGDSALYFCASSPRANYGYTFGSGTRLTVV.

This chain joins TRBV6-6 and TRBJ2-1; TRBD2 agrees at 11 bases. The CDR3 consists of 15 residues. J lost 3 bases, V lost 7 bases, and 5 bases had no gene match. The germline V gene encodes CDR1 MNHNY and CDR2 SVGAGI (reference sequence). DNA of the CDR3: TGTGCCAGCATCGTAGCGGGGGGGAGCTACAATGAGCAGTTCTTC. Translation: CASIVAGGSYNEQFF.

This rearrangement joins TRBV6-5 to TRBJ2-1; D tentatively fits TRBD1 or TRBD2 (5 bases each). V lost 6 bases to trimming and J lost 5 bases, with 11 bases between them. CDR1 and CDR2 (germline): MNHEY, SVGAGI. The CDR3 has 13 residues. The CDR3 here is CASRPGPNNEQFF. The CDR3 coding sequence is TGTGCCAGCAGGCCGGGGCCCAACAATGAGCAGTTCTTC.

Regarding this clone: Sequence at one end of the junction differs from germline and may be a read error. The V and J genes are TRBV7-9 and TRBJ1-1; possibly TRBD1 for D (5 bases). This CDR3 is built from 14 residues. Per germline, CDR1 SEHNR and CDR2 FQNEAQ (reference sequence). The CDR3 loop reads CASSLDSPGRKAFF. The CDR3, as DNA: TGTGCCAGCAGTTTAGATTCCCCAGGGCGGAAGGCTTTCTTT.

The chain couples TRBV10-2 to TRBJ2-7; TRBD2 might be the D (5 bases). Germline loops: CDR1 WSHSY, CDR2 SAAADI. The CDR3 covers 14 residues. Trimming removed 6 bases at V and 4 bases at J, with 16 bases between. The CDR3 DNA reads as TGCGCCAGCAGCGGTCTTGCCAGGACTTACGAGCAGTACTTC. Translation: CASSGLARTYEQYF.

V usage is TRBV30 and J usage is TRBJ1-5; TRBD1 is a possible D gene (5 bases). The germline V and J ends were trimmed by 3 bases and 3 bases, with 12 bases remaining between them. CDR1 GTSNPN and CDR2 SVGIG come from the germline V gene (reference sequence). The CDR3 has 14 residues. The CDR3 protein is CAWSLGTVNQPQHF. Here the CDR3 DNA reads TGTGCCTGGAGCCTCGGGACGGTCAATCAGCCCCAGCATTTT.

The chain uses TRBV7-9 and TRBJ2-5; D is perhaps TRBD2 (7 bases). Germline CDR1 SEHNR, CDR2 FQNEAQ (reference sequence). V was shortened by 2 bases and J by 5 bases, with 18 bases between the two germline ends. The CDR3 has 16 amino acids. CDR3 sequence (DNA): TGTGCCAGCAGCTTAATTAGAACGGGGGGCGGGGAGACCCAGTACTTC. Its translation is CASSLIRTGGGETQYF. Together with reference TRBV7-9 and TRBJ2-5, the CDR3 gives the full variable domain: DTGVSQNPRHKITKRGQNVTFRCDPISEHNRLYWYRQTLGQGPEFLTYFQNEAQLEKSRLLSDRFSAERPKGSFSTLEIQRTEQGDSAMYLCASSLIRTGGGETQYFGPGTRLLVL.

This CDR3 is CASSLWTGEDYGYTF. The CDR3 DNA reads as TGTGCCAGCAGCCTATGGACAGGGGAAGACTATGGCTACACCTTC. V gene TRBV9 combines with J gene TRBJ1-2; 9 positions match TRBD1. The ends lost 4 bases at V and 3 bases at J; junction bases unmatched: 7. This CDR3 has 15 residues. CDR1 and CDR2 (germline): SGDLS, YYNGEE.

In DNA, the CDR3 is TGTGCCAGCAGTACCCTCCGACAGGGGGACTATGGCTACACCTTC. It yields the protein CASSTLRQGDYGYTF. J is TRBJ1-2 and V is TRBV28, with TRBD1 matching over 9 bases. Germline CDR1 is MDHEN and CDR2 is SYDVKM. The V gene end was trimmed by 5 bases and the J gene end by 3 bases; junction bases not matched to a gene: 7. The CDR3 runs to 15 residues.

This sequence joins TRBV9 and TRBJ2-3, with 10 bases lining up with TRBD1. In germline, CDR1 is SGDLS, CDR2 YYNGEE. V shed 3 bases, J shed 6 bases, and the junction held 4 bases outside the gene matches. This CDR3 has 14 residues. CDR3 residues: CASSAGTGVDTQYF. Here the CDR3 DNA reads TGTGCCAGCAGCGCCGGGACAGGGGTGGATACGCAGTATTTT.

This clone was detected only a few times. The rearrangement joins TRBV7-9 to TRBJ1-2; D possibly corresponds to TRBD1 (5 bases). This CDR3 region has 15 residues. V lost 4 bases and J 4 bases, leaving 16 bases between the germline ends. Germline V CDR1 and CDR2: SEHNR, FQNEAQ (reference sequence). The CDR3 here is CASSSGLGPAYGYTF. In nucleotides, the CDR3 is TGTGCCAGCAGCTCAGGGCTAGGGCCGGCCTATGGCTACACCTTC.

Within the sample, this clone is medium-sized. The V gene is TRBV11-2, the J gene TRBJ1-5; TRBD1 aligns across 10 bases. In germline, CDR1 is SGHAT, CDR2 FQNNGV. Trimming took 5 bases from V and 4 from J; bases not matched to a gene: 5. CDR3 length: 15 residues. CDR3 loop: CASSPGQGYNQPQHF. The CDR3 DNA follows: TGTGCCAGCAGCCCGGGACAGGGGTATAATCAGCCCCAGCATTTT.

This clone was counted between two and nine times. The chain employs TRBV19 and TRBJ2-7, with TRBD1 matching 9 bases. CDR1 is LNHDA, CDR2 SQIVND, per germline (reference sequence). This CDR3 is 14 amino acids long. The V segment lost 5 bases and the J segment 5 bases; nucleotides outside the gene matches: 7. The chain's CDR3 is CASSVGTGRHEQYF. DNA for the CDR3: TGTGCCAGTAGTGTCGGGACAGGGAGACACGAGCAGTACTTC.

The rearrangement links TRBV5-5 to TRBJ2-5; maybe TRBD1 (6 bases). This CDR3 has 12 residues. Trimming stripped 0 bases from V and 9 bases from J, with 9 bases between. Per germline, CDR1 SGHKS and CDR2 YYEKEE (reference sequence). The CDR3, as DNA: TGTGCCAGCAGCTTGGACAGGGCAGCCCAGTACTTC. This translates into CASSLDRAAQYF.

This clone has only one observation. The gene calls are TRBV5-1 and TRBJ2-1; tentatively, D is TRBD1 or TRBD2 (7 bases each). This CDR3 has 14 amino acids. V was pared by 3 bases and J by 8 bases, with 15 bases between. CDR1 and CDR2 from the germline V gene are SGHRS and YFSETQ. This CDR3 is CASSWGGQLDEQFF. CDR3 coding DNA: TGCGCCAGCAGCTGGGGGGGACAGCTCGATGAGCAGTTCTTC.